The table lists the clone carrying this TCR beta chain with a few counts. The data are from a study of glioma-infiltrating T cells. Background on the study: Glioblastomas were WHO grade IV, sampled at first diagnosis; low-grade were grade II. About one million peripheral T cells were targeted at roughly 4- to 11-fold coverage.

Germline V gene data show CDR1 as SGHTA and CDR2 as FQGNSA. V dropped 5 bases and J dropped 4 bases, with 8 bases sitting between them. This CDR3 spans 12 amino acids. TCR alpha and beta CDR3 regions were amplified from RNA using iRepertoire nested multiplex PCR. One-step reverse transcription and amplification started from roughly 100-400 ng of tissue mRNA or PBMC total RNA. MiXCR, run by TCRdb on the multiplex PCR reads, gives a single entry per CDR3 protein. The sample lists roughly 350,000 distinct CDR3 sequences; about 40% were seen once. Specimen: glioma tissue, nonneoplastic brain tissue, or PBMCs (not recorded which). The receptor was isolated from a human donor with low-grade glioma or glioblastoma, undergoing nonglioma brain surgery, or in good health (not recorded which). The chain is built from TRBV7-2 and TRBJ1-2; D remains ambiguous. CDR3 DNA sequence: TGTGCCAGCAGCGACCCTGGCTATGGCTACACCTTC. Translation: CASSDPGYGYTF.